In its sample, the clone carrying this TCR beta chain was seen a few times. The antigen remains undetermined. The data are from a study of identical twins. Study-level findings and limits: Monozygotic twins shared more out-of-frame TCR alpha than recombination models predicted.

V was shortened by 5 bases and J by 5 bases, with 15 bases between the two germline ends. This CDR3 region has 13 residues. CDR1 and CDR2 (germline): DFQATT, SNEGSKA (reference sequence). MiXCR, run by TCRdb on the 5' RACE reads, gives a single entry per CDR3 protein. This sample has about 690,000 distinct CDR3 sequences, with roughly 6% found just once. The receptor was derived from a man younger than 35 in good health. The specimen sequenced was naive T cells sorted from blood. The chain is built from TRBV20-1 and TRBJ2-5; D may be TRBD2 (5 bases). As DNA, the CDR3 is TGCAGTGCTCCCCCGCGGAGAGGGGAGACCCAGTACTTC. The encoded protein is CSAPPRRGETQYF.